Listed below are T cell receptor beta chains from one sample, sequenced in a study of blood T cell repertoires in COVID-19. Clones were read by immunoSEQ multiplex PCR, and TCRdb kept only the in-frame ones, dropping some. The table records 130,000 or so clones, about four fifths of them present only once. Sequencing input: peripheral blood. These TCRs come from a man aged 55 to 70 with acute or convalescent COVID-19. Both conserved end residues are part of each CDR3.

v_call | cdr3_length | cdr3_aa
TRBV14 | 16 | CASSHRQGATGNTIYF
TRBV3-1/TRBV3-2 | 14 | CASSQTDSFYGYTF
TRBV6-5 | 13 | CASSLGASYGYTF
TRBV5-1 | 14 | CASSLSTDNEKLFF
TRBV5-4 | 15 | CASSLRAAIQETQYF
TRBV19 | 14 | CASSAPDRWRPQHF
TRBV27 | 13 | CASSLRTVSEAFF
TRBV5-1 | 15 | CASSFGLAGTDTQYF
TRBV11-2 | 15 | CASSLDRAGRYGYTF
TRBV28 | 14 | CASSLVGQNYEQYF
TRBV18 | 13 | CASSPGQEETQYF
TRBV28 | 18 | CASSLIGSAGLNTGELFF
TRBV6-5 | 15 | CASSRTGGENTEAFF
TRBV9 | 15 | CASSPGGGANEKLFF
TRBV5-1 | 11 | CASSATGLQYF
TRBV9 | 15 | CASSFGLAATDTQYF
TRBV2 | 14 | CASKAGASTDTQYF
TRBV19 | 14 | CASSIRDSNQPQHF
TRBV3-1/TRBV3-2 | 14 | CASSPRHGSYEQYF
TRBV5-6 | 16 | CASSQYLLAGYNEQFF
TRBV2 | 14 | CASTPDRGRNEQYF
TRBV27 | 15 | CASSLLAQNTGELFF
TRBV30 | 17 | CAWSKPLIRTGKGEAFF
TRBV11-2 | 16 | CASSLRLAEITGELFF
TRBV12-3/TRBV12-4 | 13 | CASSPTDQETQYF
TRBV4-1 | 15 | CATNFGTGGEDTQYF
TRBV7-3 | 14 | CASSLTPGKEGYTF
TRBV30 | 14 | CAWSGTPQRSEQYF
TRBV3-1/TRBV3-2 | 15 | CASSQEGTGLSPLHF
TRBV10-2 | 16 | CASSVTGEHESNEQFF
TRBV5-5 | 15 | CASRAGQGLITEAFF
TRBV5-4 | 14 | CASSPRTGLGEQYF
TRBV30 | 14 | CAWSKTGNTGELFF
TRBV5-6 | 14 | CASSLGSVTGELFF
TRBV3-1/TRBV3-2 | 18 | CASSQEPALVTPSDEQFF
TRBV30 | 14 | CAWSYEVRVETQYF
TRBV24-1 | 15 | CATSDSGQGADEQYF
TRBV4-1 | 11 | CASQKGNEQFF
TRBV3-1/TRBV3-2 | 15 | CASSQGRTLYNEQFF
TRBV5-4 | 15 | CASSFSGAGNYGYTF
TRBV7-5 | 15 | CARSPGPFTNEKLFF
TRBV6-1 | 17 | CASSERGYLRSSYEQYF
TRBV5-1 | 14 | CASSFSTANEKLFF
TRBV11-2 | 13 | CASSPRTGFGYTF
TRBV7-3 | 13 | CASSLTGRGEQYF
TRBV19 | 15 | CASSIGANRGELLFF
TRBV5-4 | 14 | CASSWTGGNTEAFF
TRBV28 | 14 | CASSQGQGYQPQHF
TRBV3-1/TRBV3-2 | 17 | CASSQDLEGSYNSPLHF
TRBV3-1/TRBV3-2 | 15 | CASSQESGGTDTQYF
TRBV29-1 | 15 | CSVVGSAGGPYEQYF
TRBV20-1 | 11 | CSARSPSEQYF
TRBV19 | 14 | CASSLGQGSYEQYF
TRBV6-5 | 13 | CAGETSGEETQYF
TRBV10-2 | 17 | CASSESHSWDRASPLHF
TRBV29-1 | 12 | CSVGTGAYEQYF
TRBV3-1/TRBV3-2 | 14 | CASSSYLGSTEAFF
TRBV27 | 15 | CASSLARGSTGELFF